This TCR beta chain was captured by sequencing in a study of shared clonotypes between healthy human individuals. This CDR3 has 14 amino acids. Germline loops: CDR1 SQVTM, CDR2 ANQGSEA. V lost 2 bases to trimming and J lost 0 bases, with 10 bases between them. TCRdb's table, derived via immunoSEQ multiplex PCR, lists solely in-frame clones and lacks some. The sample has roughly 640,000 clones, roughly 70% seen once. This clone was recorded at least ten times. The target antigen is unknown. Findings of the study overall: An expected dependence of interdonor clonotype sharing on sequencing depth was noted.

The clonotype was recovered from a woman younger than 45 in good health. What was sequenced was memory CD4+ T cells sorted from blood. Stated subset: CD45RA-negative fraction. The V and J genes are TRBV29-1 and TRBJ2-5; D gene uncertain. CDR3 protein: CSVELADHQETQYF. Here the CDR3 DNA reads TGCAGCGTTGAACTGGCAGACCACCAAGAGACCCAGTACTTC. The variable domain in full, completed from reference TRBV29-1 and TRBJ2-5, reads SAVISQKPSRDICQRGTSLTIQCQVDSQVTMMFWYRQQPGQSLTLIATANQGSEATYESGFVIDKFPISRPNLTFSTLTVSNMSPEDSSIYLCSVELADHQETQYFGPGTRLLVL.